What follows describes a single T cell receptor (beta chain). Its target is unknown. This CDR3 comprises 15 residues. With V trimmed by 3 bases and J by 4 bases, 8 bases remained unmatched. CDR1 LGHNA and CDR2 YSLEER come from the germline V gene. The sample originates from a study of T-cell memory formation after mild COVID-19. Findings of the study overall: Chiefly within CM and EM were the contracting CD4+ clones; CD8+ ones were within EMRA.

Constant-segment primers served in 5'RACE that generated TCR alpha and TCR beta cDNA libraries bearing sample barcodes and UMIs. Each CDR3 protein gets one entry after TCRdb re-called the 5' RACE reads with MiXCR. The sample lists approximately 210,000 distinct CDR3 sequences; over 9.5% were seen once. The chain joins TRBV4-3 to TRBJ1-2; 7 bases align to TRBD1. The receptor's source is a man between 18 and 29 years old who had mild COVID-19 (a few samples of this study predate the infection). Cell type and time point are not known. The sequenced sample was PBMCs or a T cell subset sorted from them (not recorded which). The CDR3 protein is CASSHEQGSGYGYTF. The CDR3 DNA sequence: TGCGCCAGCAGCCACGAACAGGGGTCGGGCTATGGCTACACCTTC.